The next 4 T cell receptor beta chains were all read from a single sample in a study of neurological immune-mediated disorders. MiXCR, applied by TCRdb to the 5' RACE reads, yields one record per CDR3 protein. The profile covers tens of thousands of distinct CDR3 sequences, with approximately 4% appearing a single time and about 3% taken by the ten largest. The sequencing input was PBMCs. The receptors stem from a woman aged 25 to 39 with multiple sclerosis.

The sample holds many counts of this clonotype. The rearrangement joins TRBV3-1 to TRBJ2-7; TRBD1 might be the D (6 bases). This CDR3 spans 12 amino acids. The V gene's germline CDR1 is LGHDT and CDR2 YNNKEL (reference sequence). V was shortened by 4 bases and J by 6 bases, with 10 bases between the two germline ends. As DNA, the CDR3 is TGTGCCAGCAGCCCCTGGGGGCTCGAGCAGTACTTC. This gives the protein CASSPWGLEQYF.

This clonotype was recorded only once. A much more abundant neighbour one base away suggests this may be a read error. The chain employs TRBV5-1 and TRBJ1-5; D is unresolved. V was trimmed by 1 base and J by 3 bases, leaving 8 bases between them. This CDR3 comprises 14 residues. Germline CDR1 reads SGHRS; CDR2 reads YFSETQ. The chain's CDR3 is CASSLLGINQPQHF. The CDR3, as DNA: TGCGCCAGCAGCTTGCTCGGGATCAATCAGCCCCAGCATTTT.

This clonotype has a count of ten or more. Possible read error: a much larger clone is one base away. This chain uses TRBV7-2 with TRBJ2-7; no firm D call. V was trimmed by 3 bases and J by 2 bases, leaving 8 bases between them. CDR3 length: 13 residues. CDR1 and CDR2 from the germline V gene are SGHTA and FQGNSA. The CDR3 coding sequence is TGTGCCAGCAGCTTTTCAATTGCCTACGAGCAGTACTTC. This codes for CASSFSIAYEQYF.

In this sample, this clonotype turned up many times. The chain combines TRBV15 with TRBJ2-7; either TRBD1 or TRBD2 may fit D (5 bases each). V lost 3 bases and J 0 bases, leaving 12 bases between the germline ends. This CDR3 has 15 residues. Germline V gene sequence: CDR1 LNHNV, CDR2 YYDKDF (reference sequence). The CDR3, as DNA: TGTGCCACCAGCAGGAGCCGGGACGGCTCCTACGAGCAGTACTTC. Protein: CATSRSRDGSYEQYF.